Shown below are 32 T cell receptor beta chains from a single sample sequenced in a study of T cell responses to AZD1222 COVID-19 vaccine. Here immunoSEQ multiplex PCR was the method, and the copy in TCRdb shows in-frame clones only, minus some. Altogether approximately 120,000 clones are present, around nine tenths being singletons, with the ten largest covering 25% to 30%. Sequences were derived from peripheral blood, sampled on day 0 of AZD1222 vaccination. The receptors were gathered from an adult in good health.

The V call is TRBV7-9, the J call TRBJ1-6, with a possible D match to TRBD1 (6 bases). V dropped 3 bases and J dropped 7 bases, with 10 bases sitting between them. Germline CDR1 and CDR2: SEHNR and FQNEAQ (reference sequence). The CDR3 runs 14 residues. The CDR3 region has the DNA TGTGCCAGCAGCTTTTGGACAGCCAATTCACCCCTCCACTTT. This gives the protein CASSFWTANSPLHF. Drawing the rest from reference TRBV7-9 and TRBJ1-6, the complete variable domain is DTGVSQNPRHKITKRGQNVTFRCDPISEHNRLYWYRQTLGQGPEFLTYFQNEAQLEKSRLLSDRFSAERPKGSFSTLEIQRTEQGDSAMYLCASSFWTANSPLHFGNGTRLTVT.

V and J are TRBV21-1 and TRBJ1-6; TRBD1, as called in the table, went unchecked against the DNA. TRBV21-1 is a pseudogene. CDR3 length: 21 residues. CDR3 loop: CASSQMNPGQGGSSYNSPLHF. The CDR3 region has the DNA TGTGCCAGCAGCCAGATGAATCCGGGACAGGGTGGCAGCTCCTATAATTCACCCCTCCACTTT.

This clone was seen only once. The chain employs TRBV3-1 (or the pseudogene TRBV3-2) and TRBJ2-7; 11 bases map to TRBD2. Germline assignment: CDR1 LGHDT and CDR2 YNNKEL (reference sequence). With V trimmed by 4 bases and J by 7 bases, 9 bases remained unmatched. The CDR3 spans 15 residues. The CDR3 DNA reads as TGTGCCAGCAGCCTAGGGACTAGCGGTAGAGCAGAGCAGTACTTC. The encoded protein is CASSLGTSGRAEQYF.

CDR3 residues: CATRGAGGIRSDYGYTF. CDR3 nucleotides: TGTGCTACTAGGGGAGCAGGGGGCATACGTAGTGACTATGGCTACACCTTC. This sequence joins TRBV19 and TRBJ1-2; 8 bases fit TRBD1. This CDR3 contains 17 residues. Germline CDR1 LNHDA, CDR2 SQIVND (reference sequence).

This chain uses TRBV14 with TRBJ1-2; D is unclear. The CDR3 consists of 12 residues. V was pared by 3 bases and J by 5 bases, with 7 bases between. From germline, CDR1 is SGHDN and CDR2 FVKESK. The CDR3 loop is CASSHREYGYTF. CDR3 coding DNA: TGTGCCAGCAGCCACCGCGAATATGGCTACACCTTC.

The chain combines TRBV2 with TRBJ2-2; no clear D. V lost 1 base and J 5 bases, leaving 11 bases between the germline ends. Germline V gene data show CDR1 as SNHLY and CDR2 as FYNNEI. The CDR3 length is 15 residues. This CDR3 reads CASSEVRGITGELFF. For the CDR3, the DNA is TGTGCCAGCAGTGAAGTGAGAGGAATTACCGGGGAGCTGTTTTTT. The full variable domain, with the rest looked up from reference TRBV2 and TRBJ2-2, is EPEVTQTPSHQVTQMGQEVILRCVPISNHLYFYWYRQILGQKVEFLVSFYNNEISEKSEIFDDQFSVERPDGSNFTLKIRSTKLEDSAMYFCASSEVRGITGELFFGEGSRLTVL.

CDR3 protein: CASSPGHNQPQHF. The CDR3 region has the DNA TGTGCCAGCAGCCCCGGACACAATCAGCCCCAGCATTTT. The rearrangement joins TRBV6-2 or TRBV6-3 to TRBJ1-5, with D possibly being TRBD1 (5 bases). Germline V gene sequence: CDR1 MNHEY, CDR2 SVGEGT. Trimming stripped 6 bases from V and 3 bases from J, with 9 bases between. The CDR3 length is 13 residues.

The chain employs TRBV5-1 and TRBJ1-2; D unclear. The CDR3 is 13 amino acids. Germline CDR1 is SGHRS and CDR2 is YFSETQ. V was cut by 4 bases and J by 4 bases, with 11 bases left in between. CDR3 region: CASSVDGLYGYTF. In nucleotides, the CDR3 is TGCGCCAGCAGCGTCGACGGCCTCTATGGCTACACCTTC. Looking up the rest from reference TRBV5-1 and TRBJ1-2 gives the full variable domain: KAGVTQTPRYLIKTRGQQVTLSCSPISGHRSVSWYQQTPGQGLQFLFEYFSETQRNKGNFPGRFSGRQFSNSRSEMNVSTLELGDSALYLCASSVDGLYGYTFGSGTRLTVV.

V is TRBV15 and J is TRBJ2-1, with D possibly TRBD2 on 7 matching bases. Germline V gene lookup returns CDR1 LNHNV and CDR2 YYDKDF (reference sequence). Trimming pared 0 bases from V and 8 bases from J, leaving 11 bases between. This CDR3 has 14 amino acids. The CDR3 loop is CATSREGGGDEQFF. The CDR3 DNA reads TGTGCCACCAGCAGAGAGGGGGGGGGCGATGAGCAGTTCTTC. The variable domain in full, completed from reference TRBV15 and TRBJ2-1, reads DAMVIQNPRYQVTQFGKPVTLSCSQTLNHNVMYWYQQKSSQAPKLLFHYYDKDFNNEADTPDNFQSRRPNTSFCFLDIRSPGLGDTAMYLCATSREGGGDEQFFGPGTRLTVL.

As DNA, the CDR3 is TGTGCCAGCAGTCAGGGACTCTCCTACGAGCAGTACTTC. Protein product: CASSQGLSYEQYF. V and J are TRBV27 and TRBJ2-7, with D perhaps matching TRBD2 (6 bases). Per the germline V gene, CDR1 is MNHEY and CDR2 is SMNVEV (reference sequence). Trimming removed 5 bases from V and 0 bases from J, with 8 bases in between. This CDR3 has 13 amino acids.

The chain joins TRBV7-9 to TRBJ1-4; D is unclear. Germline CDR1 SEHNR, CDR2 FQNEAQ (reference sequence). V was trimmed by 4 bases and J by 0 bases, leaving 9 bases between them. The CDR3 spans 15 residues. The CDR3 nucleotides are TGTGCCAGCAGCTCTTTTCTTACAACTAATGAAAAACTGTTTTTT. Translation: CASSSFLTTNEKLFF.

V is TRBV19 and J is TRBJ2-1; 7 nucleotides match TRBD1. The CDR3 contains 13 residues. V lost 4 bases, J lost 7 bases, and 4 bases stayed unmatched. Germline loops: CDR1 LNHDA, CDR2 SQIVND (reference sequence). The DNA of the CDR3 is TGTGCCAGTAGTACGGGACAGATGAATGAGCAGTTCTTC. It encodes CASSTGQMNEQFF.

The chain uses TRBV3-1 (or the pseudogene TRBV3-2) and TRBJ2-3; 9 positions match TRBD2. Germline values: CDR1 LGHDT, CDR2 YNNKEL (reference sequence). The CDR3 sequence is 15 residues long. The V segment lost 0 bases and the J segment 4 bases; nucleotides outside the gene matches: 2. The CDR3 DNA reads TGTGCCAGCAGCCAAGATAGCGGGGGATCAGATACGCAGTATTTT. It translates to CASSQDSGGSDTQYF.

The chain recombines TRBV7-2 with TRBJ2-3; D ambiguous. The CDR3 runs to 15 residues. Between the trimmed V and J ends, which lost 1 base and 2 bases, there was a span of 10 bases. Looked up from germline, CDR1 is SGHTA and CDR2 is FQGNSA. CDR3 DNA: TGTGCCAGCAGCTTAGTAGTGATCCCCACAGATACGCAGTATTTT. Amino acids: CASSLVVIPTDTQYF. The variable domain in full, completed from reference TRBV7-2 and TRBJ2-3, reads GAGVSQSPSNKVTEKGKDVELRCDPISGHTALYWYRQSLGQGLEFLIYFQGNSAPDKSGLPSDRFSAERTGGSVSTLTIQRTQQEDSAVYLCASSLVVIPTDTQYFGPGTRLTVL.

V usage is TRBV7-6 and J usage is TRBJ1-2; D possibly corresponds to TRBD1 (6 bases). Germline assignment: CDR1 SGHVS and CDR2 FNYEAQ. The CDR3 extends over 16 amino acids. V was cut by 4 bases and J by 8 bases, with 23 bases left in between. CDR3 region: CASSWLIPGQKGGYTF. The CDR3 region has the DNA TGTGCCAGCAGCTGGCTAATACCGGGACAAAAGGGGGGCTACACCTTC.

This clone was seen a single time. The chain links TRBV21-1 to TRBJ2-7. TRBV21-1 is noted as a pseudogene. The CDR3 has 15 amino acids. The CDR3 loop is CASSTPGPEEYEQYF. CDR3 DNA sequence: TGTGCCAGCAGCACCCCGGGACCTGAAGAATACGAGCAGTACTTC.

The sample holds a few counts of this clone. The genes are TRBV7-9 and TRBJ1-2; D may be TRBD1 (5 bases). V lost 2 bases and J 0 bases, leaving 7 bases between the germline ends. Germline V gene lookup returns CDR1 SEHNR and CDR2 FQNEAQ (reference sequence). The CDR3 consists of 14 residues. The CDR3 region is CASSLQGSNYGYTF. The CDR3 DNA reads TGTGCCAGCAGCTTACAGGGCTCTAACTATGGCTACACCTTC. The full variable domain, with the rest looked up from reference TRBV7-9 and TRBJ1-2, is DTGVSQNPRHKITKRGQNVTFRCDPISEHNRLYWYRQTLGQGPEFLTYFQNEAQLEKSRLLSDRFSAERPKGSFSTLEIQRTEQGDSAMYLCASSLQGSNYGYTFGSGTRLTVV.

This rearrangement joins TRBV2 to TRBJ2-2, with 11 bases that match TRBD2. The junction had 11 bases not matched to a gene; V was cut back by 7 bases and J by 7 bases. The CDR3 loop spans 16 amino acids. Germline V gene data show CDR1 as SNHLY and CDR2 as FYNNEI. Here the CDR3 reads CASTYGLAGQGGELFF. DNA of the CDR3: TGTGCCAGCACCTATGGACTAGCGGGCCAGGGCGGGGAGCTGTTTTTT. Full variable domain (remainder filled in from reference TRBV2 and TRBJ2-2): EPEVTQTPSHQVTQMGQEVILRCVPISNHLYFYWYRQILGQKVEFLVSFYNNEISEKSEIFDDQFSVERPDGSNFTLKIRSTKLEDSAMYFCASTYGLAGQGGELFFGEGSRLTVL.

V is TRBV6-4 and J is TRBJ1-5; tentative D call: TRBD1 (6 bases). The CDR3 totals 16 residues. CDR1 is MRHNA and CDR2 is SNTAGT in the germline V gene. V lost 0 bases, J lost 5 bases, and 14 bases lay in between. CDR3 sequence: CASSDSISGDHQPQHF. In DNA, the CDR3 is TGTGCCAGCAGTGACTCGATTTCAGGGGACCATCAGCCCCAGCATTTT.

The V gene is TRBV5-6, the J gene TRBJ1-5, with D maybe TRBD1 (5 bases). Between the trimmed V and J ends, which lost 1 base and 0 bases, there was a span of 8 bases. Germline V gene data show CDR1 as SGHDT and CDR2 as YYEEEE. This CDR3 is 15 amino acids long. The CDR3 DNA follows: TGTGCCAGCAGCTTGCAGGGACTTAGCAATCAGCCCCAGCATTTT. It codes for CASSLQGLSNQPQHF.

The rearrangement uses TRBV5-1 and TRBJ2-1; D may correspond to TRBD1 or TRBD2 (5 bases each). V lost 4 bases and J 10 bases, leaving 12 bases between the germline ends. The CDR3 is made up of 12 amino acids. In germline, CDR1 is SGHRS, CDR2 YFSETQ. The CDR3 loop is CASSRDGREQFF. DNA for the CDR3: TGCGCCAGCAGCCGGGACGGCAGGGAGCAGTTCTTC. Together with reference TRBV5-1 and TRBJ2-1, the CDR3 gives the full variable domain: KAGVTQTPRYLIKTRGQQVTLSCSPISGHRSVSWYQQTPGQGLQFLFEYFSETQRNKGNFPGRFSGRQFSNSRSEMNVSTLELGDSALYLCASSRDGREQFFGPGTRLTVL.

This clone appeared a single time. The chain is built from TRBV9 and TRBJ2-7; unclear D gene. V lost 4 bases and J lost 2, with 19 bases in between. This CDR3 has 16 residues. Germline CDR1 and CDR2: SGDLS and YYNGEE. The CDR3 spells CASSPSTGSPPYEQYF. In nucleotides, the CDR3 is TGTGCCAGCAGCCCCTCAACTGGCAGTCCCCCCTACGAGCAGTACTTC.

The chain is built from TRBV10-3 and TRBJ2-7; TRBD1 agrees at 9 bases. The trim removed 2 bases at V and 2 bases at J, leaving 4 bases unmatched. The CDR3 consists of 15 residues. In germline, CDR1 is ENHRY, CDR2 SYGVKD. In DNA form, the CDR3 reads TGTGCCATCAGTGAGGGGACAGGGCTGACCTACGAGCAGTACTTC. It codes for CAISEGTGLTYEQYF.

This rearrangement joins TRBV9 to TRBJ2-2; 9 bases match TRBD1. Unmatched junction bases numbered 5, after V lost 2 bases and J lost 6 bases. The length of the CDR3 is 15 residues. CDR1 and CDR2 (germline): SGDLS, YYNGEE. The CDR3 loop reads CASSVTGGSSGELFF. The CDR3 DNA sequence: TGTGCCAGCAGCGTGACAGGGGGGTCTTCCGGGGAGCTGTTTTTT.

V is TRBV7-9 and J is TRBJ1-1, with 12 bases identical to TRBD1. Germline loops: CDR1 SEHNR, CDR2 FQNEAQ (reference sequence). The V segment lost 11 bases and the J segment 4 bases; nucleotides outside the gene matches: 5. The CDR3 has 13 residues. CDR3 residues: CAWDRGLGTEAFF. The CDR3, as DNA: TGTGCCTGGGACAGGGGGCTGGGCACTGAAGCTTTCTTT.

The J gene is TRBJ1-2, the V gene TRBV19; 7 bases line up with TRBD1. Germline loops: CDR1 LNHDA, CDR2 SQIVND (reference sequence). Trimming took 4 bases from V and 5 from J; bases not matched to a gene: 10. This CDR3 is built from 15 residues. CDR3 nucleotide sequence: TGTGCCAGTAGTACCACGGGACAGCCCACTTATGGCTACACCTTC. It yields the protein CASSTTGQPTYGYTF.

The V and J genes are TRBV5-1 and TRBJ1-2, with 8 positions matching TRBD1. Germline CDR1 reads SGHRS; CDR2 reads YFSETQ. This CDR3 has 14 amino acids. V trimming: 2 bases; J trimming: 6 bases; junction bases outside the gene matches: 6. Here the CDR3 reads CASSFRQGADGYTF. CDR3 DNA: TGCGCCAGCAGCTTTCGTCAGGGGGCGGATGGCTACACCTTC.

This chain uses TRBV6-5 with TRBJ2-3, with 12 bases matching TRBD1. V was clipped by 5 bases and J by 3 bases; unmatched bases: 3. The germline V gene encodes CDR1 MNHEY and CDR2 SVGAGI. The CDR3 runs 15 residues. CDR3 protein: CASSPGQGATDTQYF. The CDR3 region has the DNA TGTGCCAGCAGTCCGGGACAGGGGGCTACAGATACGCAGTATTTT.

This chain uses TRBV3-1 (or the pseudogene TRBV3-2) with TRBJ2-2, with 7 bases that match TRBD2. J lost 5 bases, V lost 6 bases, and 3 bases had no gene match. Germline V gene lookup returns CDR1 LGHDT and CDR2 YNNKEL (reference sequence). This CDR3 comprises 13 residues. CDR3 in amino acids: CASRAGGTGELFF. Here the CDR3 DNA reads TGTGCCAGCAGGGCCGGGGGGACCGGGGAGCTGTTTTTT.

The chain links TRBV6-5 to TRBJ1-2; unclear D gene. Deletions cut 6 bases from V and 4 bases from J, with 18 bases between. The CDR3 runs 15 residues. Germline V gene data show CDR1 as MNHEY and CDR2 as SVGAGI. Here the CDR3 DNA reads TGTGCCAGCAGCCCAGGAGCGGGCAGCGCCTATGGCTACACCTTC. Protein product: CASSPGAGSAYGYTF.

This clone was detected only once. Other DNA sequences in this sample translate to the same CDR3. The CDR3 DNA sequence: TGTGCCTGGAGTGTACGCAGCAATCAGCCCCAGCATTTT. This encodes CAWSVRSNQPQHF. The chain is built from TRBV30 and TRBJ1-5; D call uncertain. The germline V gene encodes CDR1 GTSNPN and CDR2 SVGIG (reference sequence). Trimming removed 0 bases at V and 1 base at J, with 4 bases between. This CDR3 spans 13 amino acids.

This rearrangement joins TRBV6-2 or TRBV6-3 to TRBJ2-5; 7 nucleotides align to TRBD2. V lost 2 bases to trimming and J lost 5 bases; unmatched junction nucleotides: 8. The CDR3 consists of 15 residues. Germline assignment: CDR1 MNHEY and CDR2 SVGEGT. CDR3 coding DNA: TGTGCCAGCAGTTACCCCGGACTAGTTAGCGAGACCCAGTACTTC. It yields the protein CASSYPGLVSETQYF.